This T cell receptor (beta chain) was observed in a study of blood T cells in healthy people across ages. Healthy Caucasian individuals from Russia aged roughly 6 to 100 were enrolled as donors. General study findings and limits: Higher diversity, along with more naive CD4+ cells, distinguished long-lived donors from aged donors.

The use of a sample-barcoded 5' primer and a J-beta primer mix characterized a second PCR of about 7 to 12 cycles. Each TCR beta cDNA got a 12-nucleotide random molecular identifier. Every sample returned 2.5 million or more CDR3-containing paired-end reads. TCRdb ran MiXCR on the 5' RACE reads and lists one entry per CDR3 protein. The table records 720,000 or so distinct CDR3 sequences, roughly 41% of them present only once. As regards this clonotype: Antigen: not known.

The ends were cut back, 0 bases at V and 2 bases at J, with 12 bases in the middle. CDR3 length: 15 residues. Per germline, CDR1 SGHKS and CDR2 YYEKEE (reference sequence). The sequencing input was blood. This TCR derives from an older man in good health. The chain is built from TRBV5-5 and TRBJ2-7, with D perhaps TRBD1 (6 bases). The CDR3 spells CASSLGRGQAYEQYF. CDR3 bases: TGTGCCAGCAGCTTGGGCAGGGGTCAAGCCTACGAGCAGTACTTC. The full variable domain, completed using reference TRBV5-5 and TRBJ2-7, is DAGVTQSPTHLIKTRGQQVTLRCSPISGHKSVSWYQQVLGQGPQFIFQYYEKEERGRGNFPDRFSARQFPNYSSELNVNALLLGDSALYLCASSLGRGQAYEQYFGPGTRLTVT.